This TCR beta chain was found in a study of T cells in Graves' hyperthyroidism and ophthalmopathy (dated by TCRdb to the late 2010s). In the study overall: Peripheral blood samples were taken at the time of initial diagnosis, prior to any treatment. After sampling, hyperthyroidism patients received methimazole starting at 30 mg daily, and ophthalmopathy patients received high-dose intravenous methylprednisolone. The 95 to 100 discovery patients were randomly divided into training and test sets at a 7:3 ratio. TCR Vbeta CDR3 sequencing of 130 to 150 peripheral blood samples (approximately 44 ophthalmopathy, about 75 hyperthyroidism and some 17 progressor patients) is reported in the paper. To identify distinguishing TCR V-J signatures, a discovery cohort of around 100 patients was used, comprising 43 with Graves' ophthalmopathy and around 60 with stable Graves' hyperthyroidism. Prospective prediction of ophthalmopathy was tested in an independent validation cohort of fewer than 20 hyperthyroidism patients and 17 patients who later progressed to ophthalmopathy. In more than five Graves' hyperthyroidism patients, the study also compared T-cell repertoires from thyroid tissue with T-cell repertoires from blood. Study-wide findings and limitations: Most expanded thyroid clonotypes (frequency above 0.001) were also found in blood, which suggests that blood repertoires may mirror thyroid immune responses. In cross-validation, a model built on a 13 V-J signature told ophthalmopathy apart from stable hyperthyroidism with approximately 90% sensitivity and 81% to 82% specificity, and in testing the same model reached 80%/75%. Sample size was not statistically predetermined, and blinding of investigators to group allocation was not performed. In validation, the model predicted progression to ophthalmopathy a median of roughly six months before onset, with about 64% sensitivity and nearly 75% specificity.

A patient counted as having stable Graves' hyperthyroidism if no progression to ophthalmopathy occurred over 18 months of follow-up. The hyperthyroidism patients were between 18 and 65 years old and newly diagnosed, with a disease duration of less than 2 months. Any patient with an uncontrolled infection, another autoimmune disease, pregnancy or lactation was excluded. Diagnoses were based on clinical symptoms, serum thyroxine and TRAb, thyroid ultrasound and orbital computed tomography. PBMCs were separated from 10 ml of fresh peripheral blood using Ficoll-Paque density gradient centrifugation. Total RNA was extracted using Trizol reagent, and RNA quality was assessed on an Agilent 2100 Bioanalyzer. The TCR beta CDR3 regions were amplified from RNA transcripts. The TCR CDR3 was subjected to a first round of RT-PCR using the HTBI primer set and the Qiagen OneStep RT-PCR kit. The libraries were constructed in a second round of multiplex PCR and then size-selected and purified. Sequencing of the libraries was done on an Illumina HiSeq2000 using paired-end 100 bp reads. The paper's data handling went like this. SOAPnuke was used to process the raw data, throwing out any read that contained adapters or uncalled bases, had a mean Phred below 15, or lacked an exact constant-primer or identifier match. COPE v1.2.5 was used to merge high-quality paired reads, and clonotypes were defined as unique nucleotide sequences. MiTCR v1.1 was used to align clonotypes to the IMGT TRBV, TRBD and TRBJ reference segments. The analysis included only V-J combinations with a frequency above 0.0001, which together covered 99.2% of the repertoires. A TCS score was defined as the ratio of F50 (clonal expansion) to E x V (chaos), with BLOSUM62-based TCRdist applied between CDR3 peptides within each V-J. Welch's t-statistics and random forest reduced fewer than 600 V-J features to about 12, which were used in a naive Bayes classifier (R e1071). Clones were called with MiXCR by TCRdb after fastp trimmed the public reads at Q25, and only in-frame beta chains were retained. Rows with one shared CDR3 protein collapse into an entry with the most common genes and DNA. None of the V and J calls come from the authors' own analysis; TCRdb made them. For this sample there are a few hundred thousand distinct CDR3 sequences; more than 15% appear just once. The top ten hold roughly 8% of the sample.

This clonotype was counted ten times or more. The antigen it binds to is not known. The input lacks base qualities; no much larger clone sits a single base away. The CDR3 runs 15 residues from the cysteine to the phenylalanine. CDR3 DNA is the only sequence kept; it has 45 bases, read in frame from the first base. Trimming removed 1 base from V and 4 bases from J; the gene matches leave 1 base unexplained. CDR1 and CDR2 were assigned from the germline V gene as SGHTA and FQGNSA. Sequenced material: blood. The source is a woman between 18 and 29 years old with Graves' hyperthyroidism. Recombination connected TRBV7-2 to TRBJ1-5; 10 junctional bases match TRBD1. The DNA reads TGTGCCAGCAGCTTAGAGGGACAGGGGAATCAGCCCCAGCATTTT. Translated, it gives CASSLEGQGNQPQHF.